This entry lists 27 T cell receptor beta chains sequenced from one sample in a study of blood T cells in healthy people across ages. A second PCR, run for about 7 to 11 cycles, used a sample-barcoded 5' primer plus a J-beta primer mix. TCRdb recomputed calls from the 5' RACE reads with MiXCR, one row per CDR3 protein. In the table there are hundreds of thousands of distinct CDR3 sequences, approximately 59% of which are singletons. Sequenced material: blood. The receptors originated from a man aged 25 to 40 in good health.

A few counts support this clonotype. The rearrangement links TRBV20-1 to TRBJ2-5, with 12 bases fitting TRBD1. With 0 bases clipped from V and 5 bases from J, the junction kept 4 bases outside the gene matches. Germline CDR1 reads DFQATT; CDR2 reads SNEGSKA (reference sequence). There are 15 residues in the CDR3. The CDR3 loop reads CSAREGTGGLETQYF. CDR3 sequence (DNA): TGCAGTGCTAGAGAAGGGACAGGGGGCCTGGAGACCCAGTACTTC.

The chain carries TRBV12-3 or TRBV12-4 and TRBJ2-5, with a possible D match to TRBD2 (6 bases). The CDR3 contains 15 residues. V lost 3 bases to trimming and J lost 1 base, with 12 bases between them. The CDR3 reads CASSFLGGVQETQYF. The CDR3 nucleotides are TGTGCCAGCAGTTTTTTAGGCGGGGTCCAAGAGACCCAGTACTTC.

V usage is TRBV9 and J usage is TRBJ2-7, with D perhaps assigned TRBD1 or TRBD2 (6 bases each). The V gene lost 0 bases and the J gene lost 2 bases, with 9 bases spanning the gap. The CDR3 consists of 14 residues. CDR1 and CDR2 (germline): SGDLS, YYNGEE. CDR3 residues: CASSVGGATYEQYF. CDR3 nucleotides: TGTGCCAGCAGCGTAGGGGGGGCTACCTACGAGCAGTACTTC.

The rearrangement joins TRBV7-2 to TRBJ2-3; D unclear. V lost 5 bases and J 5 bases, leaving 17 bases between the germline ends. Germline values: CDR1 SGHTA, CDR2 FQGNSA. This CDR3 has 15 residues. In DNA form, the CDR3 reads TGTGCCAGCAGCCCCACCCCCAGCGTTCTAGATACGCAGTATTTT. Its protein is CASSPTPSVLDTQYF.

The genes are TRBV20-1 and TRBJ2-3; D not certain. The CDR3 length is 14 residues. Trimming took 6 bases from V and 4 from J, leaving 17 bases between them. Germline V gene lookup returns CDR1 DFQATT and CDR2 SNEGSKA (reference sequence). In DNA, the CDR3 is TGCAGTGCCCACCTCATAGGGTTCGCAGATACGCAGTATTTT. Protein: CSAHLIGFADTQYF.

This clonotype was seen a few times. V usage is TRBV7-2 and J usage is TRBJ2-5; D might be TRBD2 (6 bases). The CDR3 sequence is 14 residues long. V lost 5 bases, J lost 1 base, and 11 bases lay in between. Per germline, CDR1 SGHTA and CDR2 FQGNSA. The CDR3 coding sequence is TGTGCCAGCAGCGCGTCGCGGGGCCAAGAGACCCAGTACTTC. Protein product: CASSASRGQETQYF.

The chain is built from TRBV5-6 and TRBJ1-6; D uncertain. The CDR3 spans 15 residues. Per the germline V gene, CDR1 is SGHDT and CDR2 is YYEEEE. With 5 bases removed from V and 10 bases from J, the gap between germline ends came to 19 bases. The CDR3 loop reads CASSFTSLTGSPLHF. The CDR3 nucleotides read TGTGCCAGCAGTTTCACCAGTCTGACTGGATCACCCCTCCACTTT.

The chain uses TRBV20-1 and TRBJ1-1; D call uncertain. Germline CDR1 DFQATT, CDR2 SNEGSKA (reference sequence). Trimming took 3 bases from V and 0 from J, leaving 8 bases between them. This CDR3 is 13 amino acids long. Here the CDR3 DNA reads TGCAGTGCTAGGCCCATATTGAACACTGAAGCTTTCTTT. Encoded protein: CSARPILNTEAFF.

The CDR3 protein is CAIQYGGANNEQFF. The CDR3 DNA reads TGTGCCATCCAGTATGGGGGGGCAAACAATGAGCAGTTCTTC. This sequence joins TRBV6-2 or TRBV6-3 and TRBJ2-1, with a possible D match to TRBD2 (7 bases). Trimming shortened V by 10 bases and J by 5 bases, and 18 bases separated the two germline ends. This CDR3 has 14 amino acids. Germline loops: CDR1 MNHEY, CDR2 SVGEGT.

This clonotype was seen repeatedly, ten times or more. The V gene is TRBV6-5, the J gene TRBJ2-7; D could derive from TRBD1 or TRBD2 (5 bases each). The CDR3 runs to 14 residues. The germline V gene has CDR1 MNHEY and CDR2 SVGAGI. V was shortened by 0 bases and J by 1 base, with 7 bases between the two germline ends. This chain's CDR3 is CASSYSGGSYEQYF. The CDR3 nucleotides are TGTGCCAGCAGTTACTCTGGGGGATCCTACGAGCAGTACTTC.

The sample holds one count of this clonotype. The chain recombines TRBV4-2 with TRBJ2-5; TRBD1 aligns across 8 bases. In germline, CDR1 is LGHNA, CDR2 YNFKEQ. The CDR3 totals 19 residues. V lost 0 bases to trimming and J lost 1 base; unmatched junction nucleotides: 13. In DNA, the CDR3 is TGTGCCAGCAGCCAAGATAGAGGGCTGGGGACAGGACCCCAAGAGACCCAGTACTTC. This sequence encodes CASSQDRGLGTGPQETQYF.

J is TRBJ2-3 and V is TRBV7-9, with D unresolved. V lost 5 bases and J lost 6, with 12 bases in between. CDR1 and CDR2 from the germline V gene are SEHNR and FQNEAQ (reference sequence). The CDR3 has 13 amino acids. Here the CDR3 DNA reads TGTGCCAGCAGCCCCGGGTGGTCGGATACGCAGTATTTT. Its translation: CASSPGWSDTQYF.

J is TRBJ2-4 and V is TRBV2; 11 positions match TRBD2. Germline CDR1 SNHLY, CDR2 FYNNEI. V gave up 4 bases and J gave up 12 bases; unmatched junction bases: 8. This CDR3 comprises 14 residues. CDR3 nucleotide sequence: TGTGCCAGCAGTGTACTAGCGGGGGAGGACACTCAGTACTTC. It is translated as CASSVLAGEDTQYF. Full variable domain (rest looked up from reference TRBV2 and TRBJ2-4): EPEVTQTPSHQVTQMGQEVILRCVPISNHLYFYWYRQILGQKVEFLVSFYNNEISEKSEIFDDQFSVERPDGSNFTLKIRSTKLEDSAMYFCASSVLAGEDTQYFGAGTRLSVL.

Note on this clonotype: Given a much more abundant clone one base away, this may be a read error. The V gene is TRBV6-2 or TRBV6-3, the J gene TRBJ2-2; D is undetermined. V was trimmed by 3 bases and J by 4 bases, leaving 12 bases between them. Germline CDR1 reads MNHEY; CDR2 reads SVGEGT. The CDR3 runs to 15 residues. CDR3 in amino acids: CASSYLQEATGELFF. The CDR3 bases are TGTGCCAGCAGTTATCTCCAAGAGGCCACCGGGGAGCTGTTTTTT.

In its sample, this clonotype was seen many times. The V call is TRBV4-2, the J call TRBJ1-2, with TRBD1 matching over 10 bases. V shed 4 bases and J 3 bases; nucleotides not matched to a gene: 5. Per the germline V gene, CDR1 is LGHNA and CDR2 is YNFKEQ. This CDR3 is built from 15 residues. The CDR3 region is CASSPTGGSDYGYTF. DNA of the CDR3: TGTGCCAGCAGCCCGACAGGGGGCTCCGACTATGGCTACACCTTC.

The chain uses TRBV29-1 and TRBJ2-3, with D unclear. Trimming took off 1 base at V and 6 bases at J, with 8 bases between the two ends. The germline CDR1 and CDR2 sequences are SQVTM and ANQGSEA. The CDR3 extends over 12 amino acids. CDR3 sequence: CSVEALVDTQYF. In DNA form, the CDR3 reads TGCAGCGTTGAAGCCCTGGTGGATACGCAGTATTTT.

The rearrangement joins TRBV20-1 to TRBJ2-1; a weak D match, TRBD1 (6 bases). Germline-derived CDR1 and CDR2 are DFQATT and SNEGSKA (reference sequence). The V end lost 6 bases, the J end lost 6 bases, and 9 bases lay between the germline ends. The CDR3 totals 11 residues. The CDR3 nucleotides read TGCAGTGCCACGGACAGCAATGAGCAGTTCTTC. It yields the protein CSATDSNEQFF.

The CDR3: CSVRRGHEQYF. The CDR3 coding sequence is TGCAGCGTCCGCAGGGGCCACGAGCAGTACTTC. The J gene is TRBJ2-7, the V gene TRBV29-1; D is possibly TRBD1 (6 bases). The CDR3 has 11 residues. V was trimmed by 6 bases and J by 5 bases, leaving 11 bases between them. CDR1 and CDR2 from the germline V gene are SQVTM and ANQGSEA.

J is TRBJ1-5 and V is TRBV3-1; D unresolved. The CDR3 spans 14 residues. Between the trimmed V and J ends, which lost 0 bases and 5 bases, there was a span of 8 bases. Germline CDR1 is LGHDT and CDR2 is YNNKEL (reference sequence). In nucleotides, the CDR3 is TGTGCCAGCAGCCAAGATCGAAGGGATCAGCCCCAGCATTTT. Translated: CASSQDRRDQPQHF.

V gene TRBV15 combines with J gene TRBJ1-1; D may be TRBD1 (5 bases). CDR1 and CDR2 (germline): LNHNV, YYDKDF (reference sequence). The CDR3 runs to 15 residues. V lost 9 bases to trimming and J lost 0 bases, with 17 bases between them. CDR3 DNA: TGTGCCACTTCGAGGACAACATACATGAACACTGAAGCTTTCTTT. It specifies CATSRTTYMNTEAFF.

This clonotype occurred a few times. V gene TRBV15 combines with J gene TRBJ2-5; D not certain. The ends were cut back, 4 bases at V and 2 bases at J, with 8 bases in the middle. This CDR3 has 13 amino acids. CDR1 and CDR2 from the germline V gene are LNHNV and YYDKDF (reference sequence). Here the CDR3 reads CATSKIDQETQYF. The CDR3 DNA follows: TGTGCCACCAGCAAAATTGATCAAGAGACCCAGTACTTC.

This clonotype has more than one count but fewer than ten. The V and J genes are TRBV12-3 or TRBV12-4 and TRBJ1-6, with D perhaps TRBD1 (5 bases). The CDR3 consists of 14 residues. Deletions cut 7 bases from V and 9 bases from J, with 16 bases between. CDR3: CASTPRAGASPLHF. The CDR3 bases are TGTGCCAGCACCCCAAGGGCCGGGGCTTCACCCCTCCACTTT.

In regard to this clonotype: One base away lies a much larger clone, so this may be a sequencing read error. The chain recombines TRBV15 with TRBJ2-4; 7 positions match TRBD2. The last part of the DNA fits TRBJ2-7 better; the J call may be wrong. The CDR3 runs to 14 residues. Germline V CDR1 and CDR2: LNHNV, YYDKDF (reference sequence). CDR3 residues: CATSGVGGRNEQYF. CDR3 nucleotides: TGTGCCACCAGCGGAGTGGGAGGGAGGAACGAGCAGTACTTC.

This clonotype was seen just once. The CDR3 DNA reads as TGTGCCAGCAGTTTTAGTAGCGGGAGCACAGATACGCAGTATTTT. Translated, it gives CASSFSSGSTDTQYF. The chain recombines TRBV12-3 or TRBV12-4 with TRBJ2-3; 7 nucleotides agree with TRBD2. The CDR3 extends over 15 amino acids. After removal of 3 bases from V and 0 bases from J, the junction contained 3 bases not matched to a gene.

This clonotype was seen a few times. V gene TRBV7-8 combines with J gene TRBJ2-4, with TRBD2 matching over 8 bases. The length of the CDR3 is 17 residues. Germline values: CDR1 SGHVS, CDR2 FQNEAQ. V was pared by 4 bases and J by 1 base, with 9 bases of the junction left unmatched. The CDR3 protein is CASSSIAGLAAKNIQYF. The CDR3 coding sequence is TGTGCCAGCAGCTCGATAGCGGGACTGGCGGCCAAAAACATTCAGTACTTC.

The chain couples TRBV7-9 to TRBJ2-4; D gene ambiguous. This CDR3 contains 14 residues. V lost 1 base and J 2 bases, leaving 6 bases between the germline ends. Germline values: CDR1 SEHNR, CDR2 FQNEAQ (reference sequence). The CDR3 sequence: CASSLVQSKNIQYF. CDR3 coding DNA: TGTGCCAGCAGCTTAGTACAGTCCAAAAACATTCAGTACTTC.

The table lists this clonotype with a few counts. The chain couples TRBV20-1 to TRBJ2-5; D gene uncertain. The CDR3 runs to 13 residues. V lost 1 base, J lost 4 bases, and 10 bases lay in between. From germline, CDR1 is DFQATT and CDR2 SNEGSKA (reference sequence). CDR3 nucleotides: TGCAGTGCTAGAGTAGGGTGGGGAGAGACCCAGTACTTC. Protein sequence: CSARVGWGETQYF.